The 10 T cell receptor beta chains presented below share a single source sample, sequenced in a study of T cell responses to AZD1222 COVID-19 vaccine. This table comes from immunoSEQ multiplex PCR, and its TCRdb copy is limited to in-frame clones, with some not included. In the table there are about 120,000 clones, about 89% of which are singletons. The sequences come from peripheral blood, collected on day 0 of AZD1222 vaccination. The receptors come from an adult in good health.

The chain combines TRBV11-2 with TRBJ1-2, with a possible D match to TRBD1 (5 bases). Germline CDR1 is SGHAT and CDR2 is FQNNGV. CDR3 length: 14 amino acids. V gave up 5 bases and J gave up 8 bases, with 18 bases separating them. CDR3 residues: CASSPGGVGRGYTF. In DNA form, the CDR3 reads TGTGCCAGCAGCCCCGGGGGTGTCGGGCGGGGCTACACCTTC.

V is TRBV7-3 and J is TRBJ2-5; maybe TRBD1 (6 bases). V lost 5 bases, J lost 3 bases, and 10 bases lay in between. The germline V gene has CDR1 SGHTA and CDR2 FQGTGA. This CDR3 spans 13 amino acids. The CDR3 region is CASSRTVKETQYF. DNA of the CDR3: TGTGCCAGCAGCAGGACAGTCAAAGAGACCCAGTACTTC.

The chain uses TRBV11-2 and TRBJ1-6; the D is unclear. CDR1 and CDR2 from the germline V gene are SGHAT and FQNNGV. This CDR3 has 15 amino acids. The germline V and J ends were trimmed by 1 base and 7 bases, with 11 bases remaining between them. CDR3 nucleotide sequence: TGTGCCAGCAGCTTAGCCCCAGGCATCAATTCACCCCTCCACTTT. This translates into CASSLAPGINSPLHF.

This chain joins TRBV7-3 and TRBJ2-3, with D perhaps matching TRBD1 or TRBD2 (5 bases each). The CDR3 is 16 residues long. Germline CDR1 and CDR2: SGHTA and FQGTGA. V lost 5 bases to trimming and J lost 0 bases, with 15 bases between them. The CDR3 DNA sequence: TGTGCCAGCAGCCCCTGGGGGACGGAAAGCACAGATACGCAGTATTTT. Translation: CASSPWGTESTDTQYF. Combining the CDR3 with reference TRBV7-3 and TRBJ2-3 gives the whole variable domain GAGVSQTPSNKVTEKGKYVELRCDPISGHTALYWYRQSLGQGPEFLIYFQGTGAADDSGLPNDRFFAVRPEGSVSTLKIQRTERGDSAVYLCASSPWGTESTDTQYFGPGTRLTVL.

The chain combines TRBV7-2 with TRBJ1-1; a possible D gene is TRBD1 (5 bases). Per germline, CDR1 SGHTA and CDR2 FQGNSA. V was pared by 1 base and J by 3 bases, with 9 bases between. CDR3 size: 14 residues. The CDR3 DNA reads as TGTGCCAGCAGCTTAGTGGGGGGAGACACTGAAGCTTTCTTT. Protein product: CASSLVGGDTEAFF.

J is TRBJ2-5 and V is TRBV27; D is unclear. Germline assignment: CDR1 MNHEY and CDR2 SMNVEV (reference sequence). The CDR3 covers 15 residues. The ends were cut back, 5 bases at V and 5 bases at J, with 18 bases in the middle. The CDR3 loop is CASSPDTRGIETQYF. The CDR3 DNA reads TGTGCCAGCAGTCCCGATACCCGCGGAATCGAGACCCAGTACTTC.

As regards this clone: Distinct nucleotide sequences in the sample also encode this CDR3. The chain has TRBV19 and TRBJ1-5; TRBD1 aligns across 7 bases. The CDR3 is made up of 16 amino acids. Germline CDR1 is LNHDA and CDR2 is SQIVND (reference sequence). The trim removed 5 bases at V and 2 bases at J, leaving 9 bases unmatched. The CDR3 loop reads CASSSPGGGGNQPQHF. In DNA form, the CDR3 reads TGTGCCAGTAGTTCCCCGGGAGGGGGCGGCAATCAGCCCCAGCATTTT.

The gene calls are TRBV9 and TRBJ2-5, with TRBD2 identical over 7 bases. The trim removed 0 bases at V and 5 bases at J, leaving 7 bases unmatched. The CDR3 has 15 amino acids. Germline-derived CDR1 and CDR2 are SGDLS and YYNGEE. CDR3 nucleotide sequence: TGTGCCAGCAGCGTAGGCGCGGGAGAGCGTGAGACCCAGTACTTC. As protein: CASSVGAGERETQYF.

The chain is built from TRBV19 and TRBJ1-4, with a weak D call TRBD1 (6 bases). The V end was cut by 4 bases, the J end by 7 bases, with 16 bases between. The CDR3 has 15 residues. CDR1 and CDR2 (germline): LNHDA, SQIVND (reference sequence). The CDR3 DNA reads TGTGCCAGTAGTACCAGACAGGCCGCTAGTGAAAAACTGTTTTTT. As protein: CASSTRQAASEKLFF.

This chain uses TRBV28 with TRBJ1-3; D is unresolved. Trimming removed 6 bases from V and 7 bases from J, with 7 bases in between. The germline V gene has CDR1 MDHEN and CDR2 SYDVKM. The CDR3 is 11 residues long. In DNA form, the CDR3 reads TGTGCCAGCAGGGTCCCTAACACCATATATTTT. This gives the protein CASRVPNTIYF. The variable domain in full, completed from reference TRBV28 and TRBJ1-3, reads DVKVTQSSRYLVKRTGEKVFLECVQDMDHENMFWYRQDPGLGLRLIYFSYDVKMKEKGDIPEGYSVSREKKERFSLILESASTNQTSMYLCASRVPNTIYFGEGSWLTVV.